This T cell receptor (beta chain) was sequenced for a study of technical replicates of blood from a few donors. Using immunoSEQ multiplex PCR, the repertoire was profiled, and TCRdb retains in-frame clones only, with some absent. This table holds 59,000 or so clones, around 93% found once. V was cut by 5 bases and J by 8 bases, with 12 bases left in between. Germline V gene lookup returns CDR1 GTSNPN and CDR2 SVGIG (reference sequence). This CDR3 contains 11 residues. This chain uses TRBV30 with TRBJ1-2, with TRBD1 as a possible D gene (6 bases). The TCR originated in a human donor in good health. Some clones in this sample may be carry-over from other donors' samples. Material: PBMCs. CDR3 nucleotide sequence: TGTGCCTGGCGCAGGGGTGACGGCTACACCTTC. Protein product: CAWRRGDGYTF.